A single sample gave rise to the 23 T cell receptor beta chains below, sequenced in a study of T cell repertoires in cytomegalovirus infection. TCRdb fed the reads into MiXCR, producing one record per CDR3 protein. The sample consists of approximately 260,000 distinct CDR3 sequences, approximately 15% of them appearing once. Material: CD8+ T cells from PBMCs. These receptors were collected from a human donor in good health (CMV status not recorded). Some clones in this sample may be carry-over from other donors' samples.

In its sample, this clonotype was seen a few times. The chain recombines TRBV20-1 with TRBJ1-5; the D is unclear. V lost 0 bases, J lost 1 base, and 7 bases lay in between. Germline V gene data show CDR1 as DFQATT and CDR2 as SNEGSKA (reference sequence). This CDR3 has 14 amino acids. Written as DNA, the CDR3 is TGCAGTGCTAGAGATCCCGGCAGCAATCAGCCCCAGCATTTT. It translates to CSARDPGSNQPQHF.

There are many counts of this clonotype. The chain uses TRBV6-6 and TRBJ2-7; TRBD1 agrees at 7 bases. From germline, CDR1 is MNHNY and CDR2 SVGAGI (reference sequence). The CDR3 is made up of 16 amino acids. After removal of 6 bases from V and 5 bases from J, the junction contained 16 bases not matched to a gene. For the CDR3, the DNA is TGTGCCAGCAGATATCCCGGGACAGAAGAAATCGACGAGCAGTACTTC. As protein: CASRYPGTEEIDEQYF.

V gene TRBV4-3 combines with J gene TRBJ2-7; D is uncertain. The CDR3 contains 14 residues. Germline CDR1 is LGHNA and CDR2 is YSLEER. Trimming removed 0 bases at V and 4 bases at J, with 10 bases between. The CDR3 nucleotides read TGCGCCAGCAGCCAAGATCTACAGCTATACGAGCAGTACTTC. It yields the protein CASSQDLQLYEQYF.

This clonotype was counted many times. The chain joins TRBV28 to TRBJ2-4; TRBD1 matches at 7 bases. This CDR3 is built from 14 residues. Germline-derived CDR1 and CDR2 are MDHEN and SYDVKM. Losses at the gene ends were 5 bases for V and 5 bases for J; bases not matched to a gene: 6. In nucleotides, the CDR3 is TGTGCCAGCAGTCAGACAGGGCTGGAAAACATTCAGTACTTC. Translation: CASSQTGLENIQYF. The full variable domain, in which reference TRBV28 and TRBJ2-4 provide the parts outside the CDR3, is DVKVTQSSRYLVKRTGEKVFLECVQDMDHENMFWYRQDPGLGLRLIYFSYDVKMKEKGDIPEGYSVSREKKERFSLILESASTNQTSMYLCASSQTGLENIQYFGAGTRLSVL.

The genes are TRBV28 and TRBJ2-5; 11 bases line up with TRBD1. CDR3 length equals 15 residues. CDR1 and CDR2 from the germline V gene are MDHEN and SYDVKM. The junction had 4 bases not matched to a gene; V was cut back by 3 bases and J by 4 bases. The CDR3 DNA sequence: TGTGCCAGCAGTTTGGGGACAGGGGGTGCAGAGACCCAGTACTTC. Amino acid sequence: CASSLGTGGAETQYF.

This clonotype was detected ten times or more. The CDR3 sequence is CASSSWASGGSQETQYF. CDR3 in DNA: TGTGCCAGCAGTTCTTGGGCTAGCGGGGGTTCACAAGAGACCCAGTACTTC. The chain couples TRBV11-2 to TRBJ2-5, with TRBD2 matching 10 bases. The CDR3 loop spans 17 amino acids. The trim removed 6 bases at V and 2 bases at J, leaving 12 bases unmatched. CDR1 is SGHAT, CDR2 FQNNGV, per germline.

This clonotype has ten or more counts. The V call is TRBV6-2 or TRBV6-3, the J call TRBJ2-7, with 12 bases identical to TRBD2. This CDR3 spans 14 amino acids. Per germline, CDR1 MNHEY and CDR2 SVGEGT. Germline trimming cut 4 bases from V and 2 bases from J; bases unmatched to any gene: 0. Here the CDR3 reads CASSWTSGAYEQYF. In nucleotides, the CDR3 is TGTGCCAGCAGTTGGACTAGCGGGGCCTACGAGCAGTACTTC.

This clonotype was seen at least ten times. The V gene is TRBV7-2, the J gene TRBJ2-3; 9 positions match TRBD2. Germline V lookup: CDR1 SGHTA, CDR2 FQGNSA. The V segment lost 1 base and the J segment 4 bases; nucleotides outside the gene matches: 6. The CDR3 loop spans 16 amino acids. The chain's CDR3 is CASSLVPAGGADTQYF. Here the CDR3 DNA reads TGTGCCAGCAGCTTAGTTCCGGCGGGGGGGGCAGATACGCAGTATTTT.

The V gene is TRBV5-6, the J gene TRBJ2-5, with D hard to call. The CDR3 runs to 13 residues. The germline V gene encodes CDR1 SGHDT and CDR2 YYEEEE. V was shortened by 1 base and J by 3 bases, with 7 bases between the two germline ends. CDR3 coding DNA: TGTGCCAGCAGCTTGACAAACGAAGAGACCCAGTACTTC. Encoded protein: CASSLTNEETQYF.

This clonotype was seen a few times. The chain is built from TRBV25-1 and TRBJ1-2; D may be TRBD1 (5 bases). The ends were cut back, 0 bases at V and 6 bases at J, with 14 bases in the middle. Germline-derived CDR1 and CDR2 are MGHDK and SYGVNS. This CDR3 is built from 15 residues. The CDR3 protein is CASSEYGQGGDGYTF. The DNA for the CDR3 is TGTGCCAGCAGTGAATATGGCCAGGGAGGGGATGGCTACACCTTC.

This clonotype appeared a few times. The chain is built from TRBV6-5 and TRBJ2-3, with D unclear. The length of the CDR3 is 16 residues. Germline V gene data show CDR1 as MNHEY and CDR2 as SVGAGI. V gave up 8 bases and J gave up 4 bases, with 22 bases separating them. The CDR3 reads CASSTVFGFDSDTQYF. The CDR3 region has the DNA TGTGCCAGCTCTACCGTCTTTGGGTTTGATTCAGATACGCAGTATTTT.

This clonotype was counted a few times. This sequence joins TRBV6-1 and TRBJ2-1, with D tentatively TRBD2 (5 bases). The germline V gene encodes CDR1 MNHNS and CDR2 SASEGT. This CDR3 is built from 16 residues. V was cut by 6 bases and J by 0 bases, with 15 bases left in between. For the CDR3, the DNA is TGTGCCAGCAGCTTCCTGGGAGCGGCCTCCTACAATGAGCAGTTCTTC. The encoded protein is CASSFLGAASYNEQFF.

The CDR3 region has the DNA TGTGCCAGCAGCTGGACGACAGGCCAAGAGACCCAGTACTTC. Amino acid sequence: CASSWTTGQETQYF. The chain joins TRBV5-6 to TRBJ2-5; tentative D call: TRBD1 (6 bases). The germline V gene has CDR1 SGHDT and CDR2 YYEEEE. The CDR3 covers 14 residues. V lost 3 bases, J lost 1 base, and 10 bases lay in between. Based on the CDR3 plus reference TRBV5-6 and TRBJ2-5, the full variable domain is DAGVTQSPTHLIKTRGQQVTLRCSPKSGHDTVSWYQQALGQGPQFIFQYYEEEERQRGNFPDRFSGHQFPNYSSELNVNALLLGDSALYLCASSWTTGQETQYFGPGTRLLVL.

This clonotype has more than one count but fewer than ten. The V call is TRBV9, the J call TRBJ1-5; tentatively, D is TRBD1 (6 bases). Germline values: CDR1 SGDLS, CDR2 YYNGEE. Deletions cut 3 bases from V and 1 base from J, with 11 bases between. The CDR3 contains 15 residues. The CDR3 bases are TGTGCCAGCAGCGAGGGGGTGGGGAGCAATCAGCCCCAGCATTTT. Its protein is CASSEGVGSNQPQHF. Full variable domain (missing parts from reference TRBV9 and TRBJ1-5): DSGVTQTPKHLITATGQRVTLRCSPRSGDLSVYWYQQSLDQGLQFLIQYYNGEERAKGNILERFSAQQFPDLHSELNLSSLELGDSALYFCASSEGVGSNQPQHFGDGTRLSIL.

The J gene is TRBJ2-3, the V gene TRBV20-1; no firm D call. Germline V gene data show CDR1 as DFQATT and CDR2 as SNEGSKA (reference sequence). The CDR3 runs to 15 residues. V shed 0 bases and J shed 2 bases, with 12 bases lying between them. CDR3: CSARDYRLDTDTQYF. As DNA, the CDR3 is TGCAGTGCTAGAGATTACCGGCTAGACACAGATACGCAGTATTTT.

This clonotype was counted between two and nine times. The CDR3, as DNA: TGTGCCAGCAGTTTATCGGCAGGGGGCATCGATGGCTACACCTTC. This gives the protein CASSLSAGGIDGYTF. The chain links TRBV12-3 or TRBV12-4 to TRBJ1-2; TRBD1 agrees at 8 bases. There are 15 residues in the CDR3. With 2 bases clipped from V and 6 bases from J, the junction kept 8 bases outside the gene matches.

This clonotype came up a few times. The chain employs TRBV11-2 and TRBJ2-3; 10 bases agree with TRBD2. Germline V gene sequence: CDR1 SGHAT, CDR2 FQNNGV. This CDR3 spans 16 amino acids. V was pared by 5 bases and J by 2 bases, with 7 bases of the junction left unmatched. The CDR3 reads CASSPRTSGHTDTQYF. As DNA, the CDR3 is TGTGCCAGCAGCCCCCGGACTAGCGGACACACAGATACGCAGTATTTT.

This clonotype was picked up many times. The chain employs TRBV7-8 and TRBJ2-7, with 8 bases identical to TRBD1. The V segment lost 2 bases and the J segment 5 bases; nucleotides outside the gene matches: 8. Germline lookup yields CDR1 SGHVS and CDR2 FQNEAQ. The CDR3 has 15 amino acids. As DNA, the CDR3 is TGTGCCAGCAGCTTACCGGGACAGGAATTCAACGAGCAGTACTTC. Its protein is CASSLPGQEFNEQYF.

V and J are TRBV20-1 and TRBJ2-2; 9 bases fit TRBD2. Germline V gives CDR1 DFQATT, CDR2 SNEGSKA (reference sequence). This CDR3 region has 17 residues. J was trimmed by 3 bases and V by 6 bases; bases with no gene match: 14. CDR3 coding DNA: TGCAGTGCAAACGATCCCGGGACTAGCCCATACACCGGGGAGCTGTTTTTT. Translating it yields CSANDPGTSPYTGELFF.

This clonotype was counted between two and nine times. The CDR3 sequence: CASTLGADSYQPQHF. CDR3 in DNA: TGTGCCAGCACCCTAGGAGCAGATTCTTATCAGCCCCAGCATTTT. The V and J genes are TRBV2 and TRBJ1-5; D uncertain. Germline assignment: CDR1 SNHLY and CDR2 FYNNEI. This CDR3 has 15 residues. V lost 7 bases and J 5 bases, leaving 18 bases between the germline ends.

At least ten counts were recorded for this clonotype. The CDR3 spells CASSLPLGTDTQYF. The CDR3 DNA reads TGTGCCAGCAGCCTCCCCCTCGGCACAGATACGCAGTATTTT. The chain couples TRBV28 to TRBJ2-3; no reliable D call. The germline V gene has CDR1 MDHEN and CDR2 SYDVKM. V was clipped by 6 bases and J by 1 base, with 11 bases between them. The CDR3 length is 14 residues. Supplemented by reference TRBV28 and TRBJ2-3, the full variable domain reads DVKVTQSSRYLVKRTGEKVFLECVQDMDHENMFWYRQDPGLGLRLIYFSYDVKMKEKGDIPEGYSVSREKKERFSLILESASTNQTSMYLCASSLPLGTDTQYFGPGTRLTVL.

The chain uses TRBV28 and TRBJ2-1; no definite D call. This CDR3 has 11 residues. The V end was cut by 3 bases, the J end by 7 bases, with 4 bases between. Germline loops: CDR1 MDHEN, CDR2 SYDVKM. CDR3 sequence: CASSLLNEQFF. The DNA of the CDR3 is TGTGCCAGCAGTTTGTTAAATGAGCAGTTCTTC.

This clonotype was detected ten times or more. V usage is TRBV7-8 and J usage is TRBJ2-1, with D maybe TRBD2 (5 bases). V was shortened by 4 bases and J by 8 bases, with 12 bases between the two germline ends. There are 13 residues in the CDR3. Germline CDR1 SGHVS, CDR2 FQNEAQ. The CDR3 loop is CASSYYPGDEQFF. The CDR3 nucleotides read TGTGCCAGCAGCTATTATCCCGGGGATGAGCAGTTCTTC.